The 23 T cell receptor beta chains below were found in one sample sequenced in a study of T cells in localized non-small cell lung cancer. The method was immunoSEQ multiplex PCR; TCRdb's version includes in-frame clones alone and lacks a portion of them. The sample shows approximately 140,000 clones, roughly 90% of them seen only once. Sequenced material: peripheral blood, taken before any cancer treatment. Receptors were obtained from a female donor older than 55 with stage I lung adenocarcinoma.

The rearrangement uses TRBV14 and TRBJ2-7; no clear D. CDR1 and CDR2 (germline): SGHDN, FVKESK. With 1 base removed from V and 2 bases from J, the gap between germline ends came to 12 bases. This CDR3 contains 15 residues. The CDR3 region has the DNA TGTGCCAGCAGCCAAGGTTCCTTACCAGCCTACGAGCAGTACTTC. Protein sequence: CASSQGSLPAYEQYF. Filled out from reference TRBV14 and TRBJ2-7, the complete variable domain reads EAGVTQFPSHSVIEKGQTVTLRCDPISGHDNLYWYRRVMGKEIKFLLHFVKESKQDESGMPNNRFLAERTGGTYSTLKVQPAELEDSGVYFCASSQGSLPAYEQYFGPGTRLTVT.

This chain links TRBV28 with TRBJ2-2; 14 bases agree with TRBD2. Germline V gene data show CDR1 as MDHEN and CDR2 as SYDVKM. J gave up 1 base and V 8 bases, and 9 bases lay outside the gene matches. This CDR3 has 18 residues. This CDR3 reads CASWRETSGRVNTGELFF. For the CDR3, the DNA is TGTGCCAGCTGGCGAGAGACTAGCGGGAGGGTGAACACCGGGGAGCTGTTTTTT.

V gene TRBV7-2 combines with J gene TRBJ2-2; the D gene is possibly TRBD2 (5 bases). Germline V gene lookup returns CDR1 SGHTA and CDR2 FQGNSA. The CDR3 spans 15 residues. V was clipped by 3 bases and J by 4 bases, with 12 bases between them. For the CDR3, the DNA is TGTGCCAGCAGCTTGAGCGGCCGAGGCACCGGGGAGCTGTTTTTT. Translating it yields CASSLSGRGTGELFF.

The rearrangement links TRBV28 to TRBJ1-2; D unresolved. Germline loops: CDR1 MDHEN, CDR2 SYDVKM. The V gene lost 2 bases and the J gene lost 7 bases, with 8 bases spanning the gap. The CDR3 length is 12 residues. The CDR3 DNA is TGTGCCAGCAGTTTAGAGTTAGGTGGCTACACCTTC. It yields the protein CASSLELGGYTF.

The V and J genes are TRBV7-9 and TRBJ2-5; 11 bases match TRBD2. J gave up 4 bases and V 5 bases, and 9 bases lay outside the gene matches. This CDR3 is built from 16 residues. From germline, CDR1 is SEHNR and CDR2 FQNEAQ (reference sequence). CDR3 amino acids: CASSILAGGPGETQYF. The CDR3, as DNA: TGTGCCAGCAGCATATTAGCGGGAGGGCCGGGAGAGACCCAGTACTTC.

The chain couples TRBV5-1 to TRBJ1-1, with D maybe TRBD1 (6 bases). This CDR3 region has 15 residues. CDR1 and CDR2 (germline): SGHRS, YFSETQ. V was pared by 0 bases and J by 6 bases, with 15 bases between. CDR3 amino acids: CASSLEGTTGAEAFF. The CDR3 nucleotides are TGCGCCAGCAGCTTGGAAGGGACAACTGGGGCTGAAGCTTTCTTT.

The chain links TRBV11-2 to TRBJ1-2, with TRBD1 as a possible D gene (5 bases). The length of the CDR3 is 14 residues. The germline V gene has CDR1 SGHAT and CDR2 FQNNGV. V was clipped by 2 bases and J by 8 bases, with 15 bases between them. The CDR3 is CASSLRPHQGGYTF. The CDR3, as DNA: TGTGCCAGCAGCTTAAGGCCGCACCAGGGCGGCTACACCTTC.

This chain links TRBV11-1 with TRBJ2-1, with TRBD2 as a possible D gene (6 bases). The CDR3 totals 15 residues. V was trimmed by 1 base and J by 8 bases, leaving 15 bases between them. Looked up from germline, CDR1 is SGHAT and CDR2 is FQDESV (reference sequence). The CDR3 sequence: CASSLGGGPRYEQFF. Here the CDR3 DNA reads TGTGCCAGCAGCTTAGGAGGAGGGCCTAGGTATGAGCAGTTCTTC.

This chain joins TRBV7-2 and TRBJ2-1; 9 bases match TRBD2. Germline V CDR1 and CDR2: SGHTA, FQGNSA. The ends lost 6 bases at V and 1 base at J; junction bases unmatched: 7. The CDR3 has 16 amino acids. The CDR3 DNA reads TGTGCCAGCAGTCGAGATAGCGGGAGTTCCTACAATGAGCAGTTCTTC. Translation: CASSRDSGSSYNEQFF.

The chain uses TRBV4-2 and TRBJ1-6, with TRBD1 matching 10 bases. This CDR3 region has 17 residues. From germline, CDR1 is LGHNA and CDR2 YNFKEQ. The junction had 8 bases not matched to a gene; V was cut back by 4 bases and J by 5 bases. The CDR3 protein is CASSPSLDRGNNSPLHF. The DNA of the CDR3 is TGTGCCAGCAGCCCCAGCTTGGACAGGGGGAATAATTCACCCCTCCACTTT.

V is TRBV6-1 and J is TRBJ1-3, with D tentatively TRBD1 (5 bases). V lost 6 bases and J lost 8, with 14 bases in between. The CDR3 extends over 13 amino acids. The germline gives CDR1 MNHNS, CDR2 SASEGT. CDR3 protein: CASRKIGVDTIYF. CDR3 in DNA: TGTGCCAGCAGGAAGATAGGGGTGGACACCATATATTTT.

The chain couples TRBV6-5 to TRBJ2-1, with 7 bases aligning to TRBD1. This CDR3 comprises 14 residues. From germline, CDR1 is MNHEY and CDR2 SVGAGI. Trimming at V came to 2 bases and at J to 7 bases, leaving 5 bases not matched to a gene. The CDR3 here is CASSYADRRNEQFF. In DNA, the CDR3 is TGTGCCAGCAGTTACGCGGACAGGCGGAATGAGCAGTTCTTC.

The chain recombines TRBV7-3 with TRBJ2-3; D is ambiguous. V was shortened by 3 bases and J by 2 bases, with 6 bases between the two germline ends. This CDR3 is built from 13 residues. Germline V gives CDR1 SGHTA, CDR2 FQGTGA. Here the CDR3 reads CASSFRDTDTQYF. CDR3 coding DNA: TGTGCCAGCAGCTTTAGAGACACAGATACGCAGTATTTT.

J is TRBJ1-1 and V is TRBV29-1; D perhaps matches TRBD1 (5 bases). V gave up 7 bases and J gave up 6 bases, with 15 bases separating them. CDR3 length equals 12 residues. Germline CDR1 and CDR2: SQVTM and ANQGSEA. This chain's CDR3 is CSADGGGAEAFF. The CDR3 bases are TGCAGCGCCGACGGGGGAGGTGCTGAAGCTTTCTTT.

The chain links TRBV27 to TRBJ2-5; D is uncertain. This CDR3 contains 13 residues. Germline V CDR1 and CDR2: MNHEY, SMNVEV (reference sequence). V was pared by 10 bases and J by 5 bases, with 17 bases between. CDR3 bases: TGTGCCATCAAGGACCCGTGGGTTGAGACCCAGTACTTC. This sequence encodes CAIKDPWVETQYF.

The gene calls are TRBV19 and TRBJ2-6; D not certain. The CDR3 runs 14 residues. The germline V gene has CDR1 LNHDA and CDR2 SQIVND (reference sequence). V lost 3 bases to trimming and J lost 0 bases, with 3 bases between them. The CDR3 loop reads CASSIYSGANVLTF. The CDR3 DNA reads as TGTGCCAGTAGTATCTACTCTGGGGCCAACGTCCTGACTTTC.

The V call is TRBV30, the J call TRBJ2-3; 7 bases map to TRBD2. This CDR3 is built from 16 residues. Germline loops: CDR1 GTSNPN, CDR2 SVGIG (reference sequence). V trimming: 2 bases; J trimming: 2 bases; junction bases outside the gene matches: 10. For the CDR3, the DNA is TGTGCCTGGAGTAACGGCGGTAGCGGGCCCACAGATACGCAGTATTTT. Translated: CAWSNGGSGPTDTQYF.

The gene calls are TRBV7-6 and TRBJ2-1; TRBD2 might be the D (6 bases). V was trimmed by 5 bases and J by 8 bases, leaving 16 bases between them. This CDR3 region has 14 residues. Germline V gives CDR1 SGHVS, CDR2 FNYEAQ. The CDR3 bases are TGTGCCAGCAGCATTACTAGCTTGAGCGATGAGCAGTTCTTC. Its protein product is CASSITSLSDEQFF.

The CDR3 coding sequence is TGTGCCAGCAGTCTGCGACAGGGGGCGGGGGAAAAACTGTTTTTT. Translation gives CASSLRQGAGEKLFF. This rearrangement joins TRBV2 to TRBJ1-4; 10 positions agree with TRBD1. The CDR3 has 15 amino acids. The junction had 8 bases not matched to a gene; V was cut back by 5 bases and J by 8 bases. Germline lookup yields CDR1 SNHLY and CDR2 FYNNEI.

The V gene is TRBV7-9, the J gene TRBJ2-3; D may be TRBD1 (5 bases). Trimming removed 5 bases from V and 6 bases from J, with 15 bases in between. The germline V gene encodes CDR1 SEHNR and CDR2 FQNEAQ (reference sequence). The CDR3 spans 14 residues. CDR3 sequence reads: CASSLDPRGDTQYF. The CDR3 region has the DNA TGTGCCAGCAGCCTGGACCCAAGGGGCGATACGCAGTATTTT.

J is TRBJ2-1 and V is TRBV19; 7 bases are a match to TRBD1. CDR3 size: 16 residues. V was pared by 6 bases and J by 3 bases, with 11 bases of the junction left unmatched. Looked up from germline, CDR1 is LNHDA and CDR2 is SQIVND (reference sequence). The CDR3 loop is CASRGIRQGSYNEQFF. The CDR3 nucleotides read TGTGCCAGTAGGGGGATCCGACAGGGAAGCTACAATGAGCAGTTCTTC.

The CDR3 is CASSPGTGELYEQYF. The CDR3 nucleotides are TGTGCCAGCAGCCCCGGGACAGGGGAACTATACGAGCAGTACTTC. This chain uses TRBV5-6 with TRBJ2-5; 10 positions agree with TRBD1. The J call is uncertain, as TRBJ2-7 better fits the DNA end. This CDR3 is 15 amino acids long. Germline V gene sequence: CDR1 SGHDT, CDR2 YYEEEE.

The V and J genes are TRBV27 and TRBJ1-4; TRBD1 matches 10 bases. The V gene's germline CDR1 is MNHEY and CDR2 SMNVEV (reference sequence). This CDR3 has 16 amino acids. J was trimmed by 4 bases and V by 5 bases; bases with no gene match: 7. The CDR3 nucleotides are TGTGCCAGCAGTCTAAGGGGACAGGGGTTTAATGAAAAACTGTTTTTT. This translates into CASSLRGQGFNEKLFF.